This T cell receptor beta chain was retrieved from a study of early stage breast cancer tumors. There are 16 residues in the CDR3. With V trimmed by 5 bases and J by 1 base, 10 bases remained unmatched. Germline V gene data show CDR1 as SEHNR and CDR2 as FQNEAQ (reference sequence). The repertoire was sequenced with immunoSEQ multiplex PCR; TCRdb's copy has only in-frame clones and lacks some. The sample includes about 36,000 clones, around 68% of them seen just once. This chain connects TRBV7-9 to TRBJ1-2, with 7 bases lining up with TRBD1. Sequenced material: blood. This TCR was sampled from a person between 55 and 70 years old with breast cancer. The CDR3 here is CASSPDRLSFNYGYTF. The CDR3 coding sequence is TGTGCCAGCAGCCCGGACAGGCTATCCTTTAACTATGGCTACACCTTC.